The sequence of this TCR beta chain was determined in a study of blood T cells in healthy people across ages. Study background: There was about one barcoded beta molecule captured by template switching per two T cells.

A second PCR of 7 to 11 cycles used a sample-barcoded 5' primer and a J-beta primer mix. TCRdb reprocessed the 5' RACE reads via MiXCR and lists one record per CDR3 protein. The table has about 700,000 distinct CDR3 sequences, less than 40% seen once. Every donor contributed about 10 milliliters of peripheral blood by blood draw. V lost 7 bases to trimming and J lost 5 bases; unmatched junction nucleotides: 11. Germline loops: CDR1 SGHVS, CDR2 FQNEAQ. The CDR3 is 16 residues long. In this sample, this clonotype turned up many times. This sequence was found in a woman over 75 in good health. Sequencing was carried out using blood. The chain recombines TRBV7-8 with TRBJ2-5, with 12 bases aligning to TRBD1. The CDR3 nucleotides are TGTGCCAGCACTTCAACCGGGACAGGGGGCCGGGAGACCCAGTACTTC. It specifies CASTSTGTGGRETQYF.